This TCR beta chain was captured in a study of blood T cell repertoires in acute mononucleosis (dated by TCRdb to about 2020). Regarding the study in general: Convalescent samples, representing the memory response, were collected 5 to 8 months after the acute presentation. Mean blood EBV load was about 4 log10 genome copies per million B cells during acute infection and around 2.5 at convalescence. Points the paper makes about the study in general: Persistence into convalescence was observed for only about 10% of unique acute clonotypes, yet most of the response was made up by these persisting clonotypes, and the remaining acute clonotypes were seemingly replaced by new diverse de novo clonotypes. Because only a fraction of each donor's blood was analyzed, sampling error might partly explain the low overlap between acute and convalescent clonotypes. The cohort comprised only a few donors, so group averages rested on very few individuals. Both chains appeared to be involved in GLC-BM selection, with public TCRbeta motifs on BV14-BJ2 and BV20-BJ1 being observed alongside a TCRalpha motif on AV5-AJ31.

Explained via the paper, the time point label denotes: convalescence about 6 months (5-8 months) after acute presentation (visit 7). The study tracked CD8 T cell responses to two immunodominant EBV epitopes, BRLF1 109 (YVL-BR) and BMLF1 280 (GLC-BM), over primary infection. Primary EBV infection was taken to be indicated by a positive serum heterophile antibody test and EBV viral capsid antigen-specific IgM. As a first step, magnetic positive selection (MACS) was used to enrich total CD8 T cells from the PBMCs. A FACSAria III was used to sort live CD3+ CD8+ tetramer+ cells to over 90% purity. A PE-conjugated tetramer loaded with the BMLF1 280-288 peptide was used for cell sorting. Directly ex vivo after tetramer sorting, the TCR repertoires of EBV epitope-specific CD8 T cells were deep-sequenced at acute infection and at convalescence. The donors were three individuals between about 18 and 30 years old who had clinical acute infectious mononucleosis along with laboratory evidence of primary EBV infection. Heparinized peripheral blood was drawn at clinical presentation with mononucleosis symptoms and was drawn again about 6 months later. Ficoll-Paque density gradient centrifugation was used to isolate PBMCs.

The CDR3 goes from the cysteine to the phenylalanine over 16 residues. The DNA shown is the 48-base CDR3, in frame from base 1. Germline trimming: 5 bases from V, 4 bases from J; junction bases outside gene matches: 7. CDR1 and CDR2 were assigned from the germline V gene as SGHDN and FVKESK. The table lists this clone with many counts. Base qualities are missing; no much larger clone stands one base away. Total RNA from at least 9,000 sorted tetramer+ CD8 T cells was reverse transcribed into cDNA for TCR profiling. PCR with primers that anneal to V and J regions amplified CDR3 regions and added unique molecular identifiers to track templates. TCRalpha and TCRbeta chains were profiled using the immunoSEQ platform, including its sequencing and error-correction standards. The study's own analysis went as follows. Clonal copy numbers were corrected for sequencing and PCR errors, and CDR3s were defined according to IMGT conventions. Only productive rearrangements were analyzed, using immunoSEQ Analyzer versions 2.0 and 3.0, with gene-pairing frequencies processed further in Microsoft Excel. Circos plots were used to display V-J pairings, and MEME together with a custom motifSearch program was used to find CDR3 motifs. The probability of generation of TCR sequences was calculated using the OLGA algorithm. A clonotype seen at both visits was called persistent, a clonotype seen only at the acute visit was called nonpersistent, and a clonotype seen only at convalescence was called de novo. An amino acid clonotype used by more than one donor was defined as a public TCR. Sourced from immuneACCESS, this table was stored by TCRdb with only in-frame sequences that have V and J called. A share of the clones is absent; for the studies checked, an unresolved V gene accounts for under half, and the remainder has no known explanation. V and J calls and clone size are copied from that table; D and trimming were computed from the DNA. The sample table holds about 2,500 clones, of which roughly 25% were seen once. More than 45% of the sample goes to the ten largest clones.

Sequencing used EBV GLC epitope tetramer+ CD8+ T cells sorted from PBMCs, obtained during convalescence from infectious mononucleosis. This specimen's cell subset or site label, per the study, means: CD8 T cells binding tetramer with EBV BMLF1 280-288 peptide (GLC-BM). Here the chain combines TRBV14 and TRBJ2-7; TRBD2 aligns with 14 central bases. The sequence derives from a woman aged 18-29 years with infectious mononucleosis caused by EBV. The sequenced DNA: TGTGCCAGCAGCTTGGGACTAGCGGGAGTAGGGTACGAGCAGTACTTC. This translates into CASSLGLAGVGYEQYF.